A selection of T cell receptor beta chains follows, all from one sample in a study of blood T cell repertoires in COVID-19. TCRdb's copy holds only in-frame clones and misses some; the assay was immunoSEQ multiplex PCR. The sample lists around 290,000 clones; about 89% were seen once. Sequencing was carried out using peripheral blood. The source of these receptors is a middle-aged man with acute or convalescent COVID-19. Both conserved end residues are part of each CDR3. Fields, in order: D gene, V gene, clone size, J gene, CDR3 protein, CDR3 DNA. A D gene is named only where the DNA matches it firmly. Size is stated for part of the rows, as once, few or many counts, or as a class when the clone is expanded.

-,TRBV7-9,-,TRBJ1-6,CASSPHPTVFNSPLHF,TGTGCCAGCAGCCCCCACCCGACAGTTTTTAATTCACCCCTCCACTTT
TRBD1,TRBV5-1,-,TRBJ1-2,CASSWTDRGYYGYTF,TGCGCCAGCAGCTGGACGGACAGGGGATACTATGGCTACACCTTC
TRBD1,TRBV19,-,TRBJ1-5,CASSDRGRQPQHF,TGTGCCAGTAGCGACAGGGGGCGTCAGCCCCAGCATTTT
-,TRBV20-1,once,TRBJ1-1,CSATRKTEAFF,TGCAGTGCTACGCGGAAGACTGAAGCTTTCTTT
-,TRBV27,-,TRBJ1-4,CASSFRENEKLFF,TGTGCCAGCAGTTTTAGAGAAAATGAAAAACTGTTTTTT
-,TRBV3-1/TRBV3-2,-,TRBJ1-2,CASSPQITGTYGYTF,TGTGCCAGCAGTCCCCAGATCACAGGGACCTATGGCTACACCTTC
TRBD2,TRBV6-2/TRBV6-3,-,TRBJ2-1,CASSDSGGFYNEQFF,TGTGCCAGCAGTGATAGCGGGGGTTTCTACAATGAGCAGTTCTTC
-,TRBV12-3/TRBV12-4,few,TRBJ2-2,CASSFSLGGELFF,TGTGCCAGCAGTTTTTCCCTCGGCGGGGAGCTGTTTTTT
-,TRBV3-1/TRBV3-2,-,TRBJ2-2,CASSRDRADTGELFF,TGTGCCAGCAGCCGAGACAGAGCGGACACCGGGGAGCTGTTTTTT
TRBD2,TRBV9,-,TRBJ2-1,CASSVTGGVYNEQFF,TGTGCCAGCAGCGTAACCGGGGGGGTCTACAATGAGCAGTTCTTC
-,TRBV6-6,-,TRBJ1-2,CASSYRDYGYTF,TGTGCCAGCAGTTACCGCGACTATGGCTACACCTTC
-,TRBV19,-,TRBJ2-2,CASSRGIAGELFF,TGTGCCAGTAGTAGAGGTATAGCCGGGGAGCTGTTTTTT
-,TRBV25-1,-,TRBJ2-1,CASSEWGGLQGQFF,TGTGCCAGCAGTGAGTGGGGGGGACTACAGGGGCAGTTCTTC
-,TRBV12-3/TRBV12-4,-,TRBJ1-3,CASSLAVLIYF,TGTGCCAGCAGTTTAGCCGTCCTCATATATTTT
TRBD1,TRBV5-4,-,TRBJ1-2,CASSWGDRLHTF,TGTGCCAGCAGCTGGGGGGACAGGCTGCACACCTTC
TRBD1,TRBV5-4,-,TRBJ2-1,CASSLRSWTGNDEQFF,TGTGCCAGCAGCTTGCGTTCTTGGACAGGGAACGATGAGCAGTTCTTC
-,TRBV11-2,-,TRBJ2-3,CASSLDLGADTQYF,TGTGCCAGCAGCTTAGATCTGGGAGCAGATACGCAGTATTTT
-,TRBV2,-,TRBJ1-2,CASRDRSNYGYTF,TGTGCCAGCAGGGACAGATCAAACTATGGCTACACCTTC
TRBD1,TRBV6-5,-,TRBJ1-2,CASSSGQGANGYTF,TGTGCCAGCAGTTCGGGACAGGGGGCGAATGGCTACACCTTC
TRBD1,TRBV29-1,-,TRBJ1-1,CSVGQGVGTEAFF,TGCAGCGTTGGACAGGGGGTTGGGACTGAAGCTTTCTTT
TRBD2,TRBV5-1,-,TRBJ2-1,CASSFGTSGYNEQFF,TGCGCCAGCAGCTTTGGGACTAGCGGATACAATGAGCAGTTCTTC
-,TRBV5-1,-,TRBJ1-1,CASSLDPEDTEAFF,TGCGCCAGCAGCTTGGACCCCGAGGACACTGAAGCTTTCTTT
-,TRBV5-4,-,TRBJ2-6,CASSLGRDSGANVLTF,TGTGCCAGCAGCTTGGGACGGGACTCTGGGGCCAACGTCCTGACTTTC
-,TRBV19,-,TRBJ1-5,CASSMETYSNQPQHF,TGTGCCAGTAGTATGGAGACTTATAGCAATCAGCCCCAGCATTTT
TRBD1,TRBV5-5,once,TRBJ1-2,CASSGGTGSNYGYTF,TGTGCCAGCAGCGGGGGGACAGGATCTAACTATGGCTACACCTTC